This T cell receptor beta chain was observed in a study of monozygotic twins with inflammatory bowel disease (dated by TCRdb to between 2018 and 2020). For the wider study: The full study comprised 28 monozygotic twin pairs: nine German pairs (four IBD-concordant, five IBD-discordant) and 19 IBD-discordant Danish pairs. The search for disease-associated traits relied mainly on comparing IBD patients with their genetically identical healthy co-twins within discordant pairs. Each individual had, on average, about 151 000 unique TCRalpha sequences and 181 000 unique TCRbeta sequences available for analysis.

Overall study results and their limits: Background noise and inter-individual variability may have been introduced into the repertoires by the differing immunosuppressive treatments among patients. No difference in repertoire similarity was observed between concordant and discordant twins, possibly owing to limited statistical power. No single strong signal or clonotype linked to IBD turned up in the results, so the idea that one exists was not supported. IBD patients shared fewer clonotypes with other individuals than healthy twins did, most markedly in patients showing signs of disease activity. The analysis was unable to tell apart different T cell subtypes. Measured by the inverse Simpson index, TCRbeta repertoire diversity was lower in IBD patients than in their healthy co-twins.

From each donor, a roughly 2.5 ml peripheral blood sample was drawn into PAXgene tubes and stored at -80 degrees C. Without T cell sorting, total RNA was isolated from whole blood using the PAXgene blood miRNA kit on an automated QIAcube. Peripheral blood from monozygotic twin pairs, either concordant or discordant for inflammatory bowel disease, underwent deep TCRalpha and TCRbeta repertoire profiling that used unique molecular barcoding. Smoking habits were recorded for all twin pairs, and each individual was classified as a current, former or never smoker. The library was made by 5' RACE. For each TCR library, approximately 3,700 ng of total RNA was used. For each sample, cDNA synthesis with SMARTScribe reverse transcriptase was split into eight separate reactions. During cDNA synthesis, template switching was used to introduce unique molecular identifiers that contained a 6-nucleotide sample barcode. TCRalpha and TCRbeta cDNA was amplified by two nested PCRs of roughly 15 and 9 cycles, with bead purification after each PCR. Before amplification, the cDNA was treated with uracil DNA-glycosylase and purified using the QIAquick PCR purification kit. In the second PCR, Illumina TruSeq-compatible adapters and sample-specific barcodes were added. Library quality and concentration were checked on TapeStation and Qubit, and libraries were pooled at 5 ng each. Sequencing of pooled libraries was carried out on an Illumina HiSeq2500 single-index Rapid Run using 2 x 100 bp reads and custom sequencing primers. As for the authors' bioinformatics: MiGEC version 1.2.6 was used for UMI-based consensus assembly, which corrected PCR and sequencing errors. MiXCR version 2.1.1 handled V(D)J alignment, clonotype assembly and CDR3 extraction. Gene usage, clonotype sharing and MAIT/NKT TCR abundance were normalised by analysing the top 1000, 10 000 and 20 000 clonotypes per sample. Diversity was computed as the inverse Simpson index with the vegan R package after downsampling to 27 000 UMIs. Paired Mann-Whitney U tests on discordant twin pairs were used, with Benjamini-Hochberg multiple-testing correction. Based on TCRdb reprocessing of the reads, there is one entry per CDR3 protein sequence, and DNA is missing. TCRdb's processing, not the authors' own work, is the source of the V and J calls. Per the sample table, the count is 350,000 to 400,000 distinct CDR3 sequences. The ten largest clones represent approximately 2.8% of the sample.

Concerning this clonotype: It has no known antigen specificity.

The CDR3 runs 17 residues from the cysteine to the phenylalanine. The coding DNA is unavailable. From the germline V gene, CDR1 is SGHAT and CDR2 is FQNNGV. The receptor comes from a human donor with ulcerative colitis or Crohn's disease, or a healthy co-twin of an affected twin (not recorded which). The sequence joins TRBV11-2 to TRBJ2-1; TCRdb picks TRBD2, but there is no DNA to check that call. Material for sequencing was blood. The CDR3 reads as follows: CASSLASGLAPYNEQFF. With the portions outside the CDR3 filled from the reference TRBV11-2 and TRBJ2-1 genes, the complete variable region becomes EAGVAQSPRYKIIEKRQSVAFWCNPISGHATLYWYQQILGQGPKLLIQFQNNGVVDDSQLPKDRFSAERLKGVDSTLKIQPAKLEDSAVYLCASSLASGLAPYNEQFFGPGTRLTVL.